This T cell receptor beta chain was captured in a study of T cell clonality in common variable immunodeficiency. From germline, CDR1 is KGHSH and CDR2 LQKENI. The CDR3 loop spans 16 amino acids. The ends lost 3 bases at V and 7 bases at J; junction bases unmatched: 10. General study points: Links between repertoire features and CVID complications were heterogeneity-limited.

Regarding this clone: Its target is not known. The DNA ends 3 residues before the CDR3 does, and the rest of the CDR3 is filled in from the germline J gene.

TCRdb's copy holds only in-frame clones and misses some; the assay was immunoSEQ multiplex PCR. Listed for the sample are about 35,000 clones, none seen a single time. The sequence was collected from a person aged 18 to 75 in good health. V and J are TRBV18 and TRBJ1-1; TRBD1 agrees at 11 bases. The source material was peripheral blood mononuclear cells. The covered CDR3 bases are TGTGCCAGCTCACCTACTCAAGGACAGGGGGCAAATGAA. The encoded protein is CASSPTQGQGANE. The CDR3 as a whole reads CASSPTQGQGANEAFF.